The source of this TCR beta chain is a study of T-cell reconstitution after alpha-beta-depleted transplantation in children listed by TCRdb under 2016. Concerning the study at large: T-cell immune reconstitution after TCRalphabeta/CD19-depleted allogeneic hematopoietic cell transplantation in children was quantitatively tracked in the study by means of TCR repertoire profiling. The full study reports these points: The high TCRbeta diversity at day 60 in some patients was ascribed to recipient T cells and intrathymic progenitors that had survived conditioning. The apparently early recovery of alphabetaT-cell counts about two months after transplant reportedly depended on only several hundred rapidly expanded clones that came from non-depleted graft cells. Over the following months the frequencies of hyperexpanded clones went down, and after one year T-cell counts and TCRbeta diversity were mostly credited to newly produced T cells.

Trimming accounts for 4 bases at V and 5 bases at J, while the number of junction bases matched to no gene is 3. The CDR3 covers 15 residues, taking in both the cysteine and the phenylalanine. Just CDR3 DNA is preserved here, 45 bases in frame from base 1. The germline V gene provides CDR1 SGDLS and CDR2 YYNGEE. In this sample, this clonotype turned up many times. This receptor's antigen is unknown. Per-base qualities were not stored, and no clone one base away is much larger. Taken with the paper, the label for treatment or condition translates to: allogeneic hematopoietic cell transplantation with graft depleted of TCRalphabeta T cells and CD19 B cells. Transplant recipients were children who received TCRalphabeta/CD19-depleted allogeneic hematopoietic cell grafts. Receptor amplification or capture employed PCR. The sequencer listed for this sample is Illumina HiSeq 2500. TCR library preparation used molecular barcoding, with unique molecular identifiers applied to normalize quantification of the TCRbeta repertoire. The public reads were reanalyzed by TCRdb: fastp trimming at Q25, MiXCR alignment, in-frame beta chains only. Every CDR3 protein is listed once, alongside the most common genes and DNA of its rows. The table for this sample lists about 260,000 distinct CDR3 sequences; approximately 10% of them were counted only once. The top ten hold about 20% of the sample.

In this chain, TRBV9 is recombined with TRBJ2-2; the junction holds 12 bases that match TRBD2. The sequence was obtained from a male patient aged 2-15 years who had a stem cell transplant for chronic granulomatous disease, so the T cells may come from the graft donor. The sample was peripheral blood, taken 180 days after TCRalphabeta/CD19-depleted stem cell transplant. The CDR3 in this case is CASSRLAGATGELFF. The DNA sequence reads TGTGCCAGCAGCCGACTAGCGGGGGCTACCGGGGAGCTGTTTTTT.